This T cell receptor beta chain was observed in a study of CD8+ T cells in alopecia areata. The germline V gene has CDR1 ENHRY and CDR2 SYGVKD. CDR3 length: 14 residues. Trimming cost V 2 bases and J 3 bases, with 10 bases left between them. The authors extracted RNA and reverse transcribed it into cDNA as the sequencing template. Sequencing was performed with immunoSEQ multiplex PCR; in TCRdb, only in-frame clones are kept and a portion is missing. Among nearly 95,000 clones, just over 70% were seen once, and the ten largest hold 15% to 20%. This clone was seen a few times. Treatment noted: oral pan-JAK inhibitor, 5-10 mg twice daily.

The sequence came from a human donor with alopecia areata. The sample was CD8+ T cells sorted from blood, taken at week 44, from a patient treated with tofacitinib. The J gene is TRBJ1-1, the V gene TRBV10-3; the D gene is possibly TRBD1 (5 bases). The CDR3 loop reads CAISEQQGDTEAFF. CDR3 DNA sequence: TGTGCCATCAGTGAGCAGCAGGGCGACACTGAAGCTTTCTTT.